Sequencing of this TCR beta chain was carried out in a study of regulatory T cells in long-lasting Graves disease. According to the study, TCR beta libraries were built with iRepertoire HTBI primers and CDR3-region Arm-PCR. TCRdb recomputed calls from the multiplex PCR reads with MiXCR, one row per CDR3 protein. The table has 300,000 to 350,000 distinct CDR3 sequences, 15% to 20% seen once. On this clonotype: Its antigen remains unknown.

The CDR3 spans 13 residues. V was shortened by 3 bases and J by 4 bases, with 9 bases between the two germline ends. Germline CDR1 is LNHDA and CDR2 is SQIVND (reference sequence). Time point meaning: persistent/refractory GD, antithyroid drugs over 5 years with positive TRAb. PBMC-derived RNA was used for the TCR library. Approximately 8.9-milliliter peripheral blood samples went into EDTA tubes. Findings of the study overall: It was possible that the small sample size reduced accuracy.

The sequenced sample was peripheral blood mononuclear cells (PBMCs), obtained when the disease was refractory, from a patient treated with antithyroid drugs. This clonotype originated in a female donor with Graves disease. The V gene is TRBV19, the J gene TRBJ1-2; possibly TRBD1 for D (5 bases). The CDR3 spells CASSMAGGYGYTF. DNA for the CDR3: TGTGCCAGTAGTATGGCCGGGGGCTATGGCTACACCTTC. The full variable domain, completed using reference TRBV19 and TRBJ1-2, is DGGITQSPKYLFRKEGQNVTLSCEQNLNHDAMYWYRQDPGQGLRLIYYSQIVNDFQKGDIAEGYSVSREKKESFPLTVTSAQKNPTAFYLCASSMAGGYGYTFGSGTRLTVV.